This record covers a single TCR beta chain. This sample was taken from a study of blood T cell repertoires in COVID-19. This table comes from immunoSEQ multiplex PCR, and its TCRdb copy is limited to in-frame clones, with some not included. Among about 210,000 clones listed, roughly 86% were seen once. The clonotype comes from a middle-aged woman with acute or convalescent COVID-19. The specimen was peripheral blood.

The CDR3 bases are TGTGCCTGGAGTGACCACTCCCCAGGGCAAGTCTCCTACGAGCAGTACTTC. Translated: CAWSDHSPGQVSYEQYF. V usage is TRBV30 and J usage is TRBJ2-7, with D perhaps matching TRBD1 (5 bases). Germline V lookup: CDR1 GTSNPN, CDR2 SVGIG (reference sequence). CDR3 length: 17 amino acids. V lost 1 base and J lost 0, with 19 bases in between.